Listed below are T cell receptor beta chains from one sample, sequenced in a study of T-cell reconstitution after alpha-beta-depleted transplantation in children. TCRdb reanalysed the PCR reads using MiXCR and keeps one entry per CDR3 protein. Counted here are about 600,000 distinct CDR3 sequences, 10% to 15% occurring once; the ten biggest clones make up approximately 2.1%. Sequencing used PBMCs, mostly from graft donor cells, obtained 360 days after TCRalphabeta/CD19-depleted stem cell transplant. These receptor sequences come from a male patient under 18 who had a stem cell transplant for acute myeloid leukemia, so the T cells may come from the graft donor. The CDR3 runs from the conserved cysteine through the conserved F or W. D genes are given only for firm matches. Clone size is not always given. Where it is, it says once, few, many or a class for expanded clones.

d_call: TRBD2; j_call: TRBJ2-7; clone_size: -; cdr3_length: 12; v_call: TRBV20-1; cdr3_aa: CSASASGNEQYF; cdr3_nt: TGCAGTGCTAGTGCTAGCGGGAACGAGCAGTACTTC
d_call: TRBD2; j_call: TRBJ2-1; clone_size: -; cdr3_length: 17; v_call: TRBV7-2; cdr3_aa: CASSLAESLAGVSEQFF; cdr3_nt: TGTGCCAGCAGCTTAGCTGAGAGTCTAGCGGGAGTGTCCGAGCAGTTCTTC
d_call: -; j_call: TRBJ2-1; clone_size: -; cdr3_length: 12; v_call: TRBV2; cdr3_aa: CASGDFYNEQFF; cdr3_nt: TGTGCCAGCGGGGACTTCTACAATGAGCAGTTCTTC
d_call: -; j_call: TRBJ2-5; clone_size: -; cdr3_length: 15; v_call: TRBV9; cdr3_aa: CASSDTGIIQETQYF; cdr3_nt: TGTGCCAGCAGCGACACAGGGATCATTCAAGAGACCCAGTACTTC
d_call: -; j_call: TRBJ2-1; clone_size: -; cdr3_length: 12; v_call: TRBV20-1; cdr3_aa: CSALTSPHEQFF; cdr3_nt: TGCAGTGCTCTGACTAGTCCTCATGAGCAGTTCTTC
d_call: -; j_call: TRBJ2-1; clone_size: -; cdr3_length: 12; v_call: TRBV20-1; cdr3_aa: CSVRRAIIEQFF; cdr3_nt: TGCAGTGTTCGGAGGGCGATAATTGAGCAGTTCTTC
d_call: TRBD2; j_call: TRBJ2-1; clone_size: few; cdr3_length: 17; v_call: TRBV27; cdr3_aa: CASSLRLAGSKVNEQFF; cdr3_nt: TGTGCCAGCAGTTTGCGGCTAGCGGGCTCTAAGGTCAATGAGCAGTTCTTC
d_call: -; j_call: TRBJ2-5; clone_size: few; cdr3_length: 15; v_call: TRBV29-1; cdr3_aa: CSVGGPGWYQETQYF; cdr3_nt: TGCAGCGTTGGGGGCCCCGGTTGGTACCAAGAGACCCAGTACTTC
d_call: -; j_call: TRBJ2-1; clone_size: few; cdr3_length: 14; v_call: TRBV20-1; cdr3_aa: CSAMPGWLGNEQFF; cdr3_nt: TGCAGTGCTATGCCAGGGTGGCTCGGCAATGAGCAGTTCTTC
d_call: -; j_call: TRBJ1-1; clone_size: few; cdr3_length: 14; v_call: TRBV20-1; cdr3_aa: CSARSRPADTEAFF; cdr3_nt: TGCAGTGCTAGATCTAGACCGGCGGACACCGAAGCTTTCTTT
d_call: -; j_call: TRBJ2-1; clone_size: few; cdr3_length: 13; v_call: TRBV20-1; cdr3_aa: CSPKGIAHNEQFF; cdr3_nt: TGCAGCCCGAAGGGTATAGCTCACAATGAGCAGTTCTTC
d_call: TRBD1; j_call: TRBJ1-5; clone_size: many; cdr3_length: 12; v_call: TRBV20-1; cdr3_aa: CSADRGSQPQHF; cdr3_nt: TGCAGTGCGGACAGGGGGAGCCAGCCCCAGCATTTT
d_call: -; j_call: TRBJ1-4; clone_size: -; cdr3_length: 16; v_call: TRBV6-2/TRBV6-3; cdr3_aa: CASRDPGARQNEKLFF; cdr3_nt: TGTGCCAGCAGGGACCCGGGAGCCAGACAGAATGAAAAACTGTTTTTT
d_call: -; j_call: TRBJ2-2; clone_size: many; cdr3_length: 14; v_call: TRBV30; cdr3_aa: CAWKPTANTGELFF; cdr3_nt: TGTGCCTGGAAGCCGACGGCGAACACCGGGGAGCTGTTTTTT
d_call: TRBD2; j_call: TRBJ2-1; clone_size: -; cdr3_length: 14; v_call: TRBV11-2; cdr3_aa: CASSLLAGEVEQFF; cdr3_nt: TGTGCCAGCAGCTTGCTAGCGGGAGAGGTTGAGCAGTTCTTC
d_call: TRBD1; j_call: TRBJ2-2; clone_size: -; cdr3_length: 11; v_call: TRBV20-1; cdr3_aa: CSANRGGELFF; cdr3_nt: TGCAGTGCAAACAGGGGGGGGGAGCTGTTTTTT
d_call: -; j_call: TRBJ2-5; clone_size: once; cdr3_length: 14; v_call: TRBV6-1; cdr3_aa: CASTPFRGTGTQYF; cdr3_nt: TGTGCCAGCACTCCCTTTCGGGGTACGGGGACCCAGTACTTC